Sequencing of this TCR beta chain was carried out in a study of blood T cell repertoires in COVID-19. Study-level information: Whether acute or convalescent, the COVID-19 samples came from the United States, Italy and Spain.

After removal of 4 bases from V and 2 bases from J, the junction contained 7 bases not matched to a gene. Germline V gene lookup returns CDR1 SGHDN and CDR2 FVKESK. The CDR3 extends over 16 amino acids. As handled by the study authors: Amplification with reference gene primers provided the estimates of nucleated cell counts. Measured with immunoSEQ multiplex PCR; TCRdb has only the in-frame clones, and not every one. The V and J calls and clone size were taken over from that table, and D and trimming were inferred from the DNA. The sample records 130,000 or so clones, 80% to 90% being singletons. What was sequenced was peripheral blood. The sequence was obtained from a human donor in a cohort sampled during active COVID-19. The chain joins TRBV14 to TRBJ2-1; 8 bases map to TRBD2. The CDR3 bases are TGTGCCAGCAGCCTTCGACTAGCGTGGGCCTACAATGAGCAGTTCTTC. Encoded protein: CASSLRLAWAYNEQFF.